This T cell receptor (beta chain) was recorded in a study of blood T cell repertoires in COVID-19. Looking at the study overall: COVID-19 samples collected from the United States, Italy and Spain covered acute and convalescent phases. Sample material is recorded as cDNA or gDNA derived from T cells, B-cell-depleted T cells, or PBMCs.

One Seattle source followed patients from active infection through their disease course. Produced via immunoSEQ multiplex PCR; TCRdb's table is partial and in-frame only. Among a few hundred thousand clones listed, about 90% were seen once. Germline CDR1 SGHRS, CDR2 YFSETQ. The V segment lost 0 bases and the J segment 0 bases; nucleotides outside the gene matches: 3. There are 15 residues in the CDR3. As to this clone: Other DNA sequences in this specimen translate into the identical CDR3.

The chain uses TRBV5-1 and TRBJ2-7; the match to TRBD2 covers 7 bases. Sample: peripheral blood. The receptor comes from a man aged 18-30 years with COVID-19, enrolled during active disease. The CDR3 DNA reads TGCGCCAGCAGCTTGGCCGGGGGGAGCTCCTACGAGCAGTACTTC. Translated: CASSLAGGSSYEQYF.